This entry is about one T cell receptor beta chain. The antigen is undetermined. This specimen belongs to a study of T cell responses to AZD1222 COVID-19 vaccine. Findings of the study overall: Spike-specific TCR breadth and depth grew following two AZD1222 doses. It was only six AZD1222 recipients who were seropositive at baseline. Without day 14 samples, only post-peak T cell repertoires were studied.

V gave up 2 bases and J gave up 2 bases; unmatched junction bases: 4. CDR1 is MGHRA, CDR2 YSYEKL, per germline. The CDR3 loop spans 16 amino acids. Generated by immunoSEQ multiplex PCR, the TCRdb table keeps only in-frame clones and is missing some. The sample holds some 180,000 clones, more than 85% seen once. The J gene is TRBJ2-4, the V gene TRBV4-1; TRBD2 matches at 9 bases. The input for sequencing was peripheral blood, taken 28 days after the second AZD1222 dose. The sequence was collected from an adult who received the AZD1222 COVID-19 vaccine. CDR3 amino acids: CASSQPGTSPKNIQYF. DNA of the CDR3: TGCGCCAGCAGCCAACCCGGGACTAGCCCCAAAAACATTCAGTACTTC.